This TCR beta chain was identified in a study of regulatory T cells in long-lasting Graves disease. Time point noted: persistent/refractory GD, antithyroid drugs over 5 years with positive TRAb. Isolated PBMC RNA provided the starting material for the TCR library. A volume of 7 to 9.5 milliliters of peripheral blood was collected in EDTA tubes. Study-wide results and caveats: Gene preferences differed: TRBV28, TRBJ1-2, TRBJ2-5 in persistent cases. It was peripheral blood alone, not thyroid tissue, that was studied.

Germline V gives CDR1 LNHNV, CDR2 YYDKDF (reference sequence). V trimming: 4 bases; J trimming: 5 bases; junction bases outside the gene matches: 9. The CDR3 has 15 amino acids. Points on this clonotype: What it binds is not known.

Construction of TCR beta libraries relied on iRepertoire HTBI primers and on Arm-PCR targeting CDR3 regions. In TCRdb, the multiplex PCR reads were re-called with MiXCR into one record per CDR3 protein. This sample yields 400,000 to 500,000 distinct CDR3 sequences, of which less than 25% are seen a single time; 6.5% to 8% belongs to the top ten. This clonotype was sampled from a female donor with Graves disease. The V and J genes are TRBV15 and TRBJ1-1; 8 nucleotides align to TRBD1. The input for sequencing was peripheral blood mononuclear cells (PBMCs), taken when the disease was refractory, from a patient treated with antithyroid drugs. CDR3 DNA: TGTGCCACCAGCAACCCTAGGACAGGGAAGACTGAAGCTTTCTTT. This translates into CATSNPRTGKTEAFF.